Sequencing of this T cell receptor (beta chain) was carried out in a study of early T cells in non-severe SARS-CoV-2 infection. Looking at the study overall: Sequencing targeted bulk RNA from unsorted whole blood, leaving chains unpaired.

TCRdb redid the calling of the 5' RACE reads with MiXCR, one entry per CDR3 protein. The repertoire holds over 55,000 distinct CDR3 sequences, with under 15% as singletons. This clonotype was picked up many times. The antigen remains undetermined. Study observations and caveats: Lookups in VDJdb leaned toward anti-spike CD8 responses and missed private and CD4 specificities.

This TCR was recovered from an adult who was a healthcare worker with PCR-confirmed SARS-CoV-2 infection or an uninfected control (not recorded which). The source material was whole blood.

This CDR3 is CAISEFDNWNTEAFF. For the CDR3, the DNA is TGTGCCATCAGTGAGTTCGACAATTGGAACACTGAAGCTTTCTTT. The chain couples TRBV10-3 to TRBJ1-1, with D unresolved. The V end lost 1 base, the J end lost 1 base, and 10 bases lay between the germline ends. The CDR3 has 15 amino acids. Looked up from germline, CDR1 is ENHRY and CDR2 is SYGVKD.